The 2 T cell receptor beta chains below were found in one sample sequenced in a study of blood T cell repertoires in COVID-19 (dated by TCRdb to about 2020). Receptor libraries were prepared by the immunoSEQ multiplex PCR assay. Imported from immuneACCESS, the table was reduced by TCRdb to in-frame sequences with V and J called. These copies leave out some clones; in studies compared against another copy, an unresolved V gene accounts for under half, and the cause of the remainder is not known. The sample has about 94,000 clones on record, about 80% of them singletons. The top ten constitute around 6.9% of the sample. The sequencing input was peripheral blood. The receptors here all came from a man between 60 and 70 years old with acute or convalescent COVID-19.

The chain employs TRBV12-3 or TRBV12-4 and TRBJ1-4; 8 bases map to TRBD1. Germline trimming cut 5 bases from V and 13 bases from J; bases unmatched to any gene: 6. The CDR3 contains 12 residues. CDR3 sequence (DNA): TGTGCCAGCAGTATCGGACAGGGACGACTGTTTTTT. It codes for CASSIGQGRLFF.

V is TRBV3-1 (or the pseudogene TRBV3-2) and J is TRBJ1-6, with a possible D match to TRBD1 (6 bases). The CDR3 length is 14 residues. Germline loops: CDR1 LGHDT, CDR2 YNNKEL (reference sequence). V lost 3 bases and J lost 6, with 9 bases in between. The CDR3 bases are TGTGCCAGCAGCCAGGGACACCTTAATTCACCCCTCCACTTT. Its translation is CASSQGHLNSPLHF.